This TCR beta chain originates from a study of T and B cells in COVID-19 patients. Study details: Peripheral blood came from COVID-19 patients with active infection or after recovery.

By its share, this clonotype is medium-sized. Its specificity is not known. TRB was amplified from approximately 250-480 ng of blood genomic DNA. Multiplex PCR with BIOMED2 TRB-A/B primer pools amplified TRB rearrangements. TCRdb re-called the multiplex PCR reads with MiXCR, one entry per CDR3 protein. The sample yields approximately 16,000 distinct CDR3 sequences, roughly a quarter seen once. The V end was cut by 4 bases, the J end by 0 bases, with 12 bases between. The CDR3 is made up of 15 amino acids. Germline V CDR1 and CDR2: LNHDA, SQIVND (reference sequence). Study-wide results and caveats: No sequencing was yet done of CD4+, regulatory or CD8+ subsets, or of SARS-CoV-2-responsive or tetramer+ sorted cells. Clonality of TRB repertoires was high in active COVID-19; recovery brought above-healthy diversity and richness. Few blood samples existed from mildly ill patients during symptoms or early in severe cases.

The TCR comes from a human donor who had recovered from COVID-19. Sequenced material: blood. The gene calls are TRBV19 and TRBJ1-2; a weak D match, TRBD1 (6 bases). The CDR3 is CASSSIRTANYGYTF. The CDR3 coding sequence is TGTGCCAGTAGTAGCATCCGGACAGCTAACTATGGCTACACCTTC. Based on the CDR3 plus reference TRBV19 and TRBJ1-2, the full variable domain is DGGITQSPKYLFRKEGQNVTLSCEQNLNHDAMYWYRQDPGQGLRLIYYSQIVNDFQKGDIAEGYSVSREKKESFPLTVTSAQKNPTAFYLCASSSIRTANYGYTFGSGTRLTVV.